Following are 27 T cell receptor beta chains from one sample sequenced in a study of response to subunit inactivated influenza vaccine listed by TCRdb under 2018. The library was made by RT-PCR. Sequencing was carried out with an Illumina HiSeq 2500. TCRdb trimmed public reads at Q25 via fastp, called clones via MiXCR and kept in-frame beta chains. Rows are unified per CDR3 protein, each entry keeping the most common DNA and genes. Within this sample are around 200,000 distinct CDR3 sequences, with around 9% of them counted one time only. 9.5% to 13% of the sample is taken by the ten largest. The material sequenced was non-naive T cells sorted from PBMCs, taken on the day of vaccination. This specimen's cell subset or site label, per the study, means: memory T cell fraction. The receptors come from a man aged 45-65 years who received an inactivated influenza vaccine. Donor details come from another sample of the same person, matched by shared clones.

This clonotype was recorded at least ten times. The chain couples TRBV3-1 to TRBJ2-3; 10 bases agree with TRBD2. CDR3 length: 17 residues. The ends lost 0 bases at V and 4 bases at J; junction bases unmatched: 7. CDR1 is LGHDT, CDR2 YNNKEL, per germline (reference sequence). CDR3 loop: CASSQDRAGGRSDTQYF. The CDR3 DNA follows: TGTGCCAGCAGCCAAGATAGAGCGGGGGGGCGGTCAGATACGCAGTATTTT.

There are many counts of this clonotype. The chain links TRBV27 to TRBJ2-5; D not certain. The length of the CDR3 is 16 residues. Looked up from germline, CDR1 is MNHEY and CDR2 is SMNVEV (reference sequence). Trimming removed 5 bases from V and 1 base from J, with 17 bases in between. The chain's CDR3 is CASSASETPLQETQYF. The DNA for the CDR3 is TGTGCCAGCAGTGCGTCCGAGACACCTCTCCAAGAGACCCAGTACTTC.

In its sample, this clonotype was seen many times. The chain links TRBV29-1 to TRBJ2-3; tentative D call: TRBD2 (5 bases). Germline CDR1 is SQVTM and CDR2 is ANQGSEA. V was cut by 3 bases and J by 6 bases, with 22 bases left in between. The CDR3 has 16 residues. The CDR3 DNA is TGCAGCGTTGAGGGTGCTTGGCGGGCCAATCCGGATACGCAGTATTTT. The encoded protein is CSVEGAWRANPDTQYF.

This clonotype was found many times. The chain employs TRBV5-1 and TRBJ2-2; maybe TRBD1 (5 bases). The V end was cut by 1 base, the J end by 1 base, with 8 bases between. The CDR3 covers 15 residues. Looked up from germline, CDR1 is SGHRS and CDR2 is YFSETQ. The CDR3 bases are TGCGCCAGCAGCTTGATAGGACAGAACACCGGGGAGCTGTTTTTT. Translation: CASSLIGQNTGELFF. Drawing the rest from reference TRBV5-1 and TRBJ2-2, the complete variable domain is KAGVTQTPRYLIKTRGQQVTLSCSPISGHRSVSWYQQTPGQGLQFLFEYFSETQRNKGNFPGRFSGRQFSNSRSEMNVSTLELGDSALYLCASSLIGQNTGELFFGEGSRLTVL.

This clonotype was found many times. The CDR3 loop reads CATSRDLTSYEQYF. The CDR3 DNA reads TGTGCCACCAGCAGGGACCTTACATCCTACGAGCAGTACTTC. The chain couples TRBV15 to TRBJ2-7; D is unresolved. Trimming took off 3 bases at V and 1 base at J, with 10 bases between the two ends. Per the germline V gene, CDR1 is LNHNV and CDR2 is YYDKDF (reference sequence). This CDR3 contains 14 residues.

In the case of this clonotype: A much larger clone lies one base from this, so it may be a read error. This sequence joins TRBV20-1 and TRBJ2-1; possibly TRBD1 for D (6 bases). CDR1 is DFQATT and CDR2 is SNEGSKA in the germline V gene (reference sequence). The CDR3 extends over 13 amino acids. The germline V and J ends were trimmed by 6 bases and 7 bases, with 16 bases remaining between them. The CDR3 region is CSARSGVGNEQFF. Here the CDR3 DNA reads TGCAGTGCACGCTCAGGGGTGGGAAATGAGCAGTTCTTC.

This clonotype showed up many times. V and J are TRBV5-1 and TRBJ1-1; 9 bases fit TRBD1. V shed 4 bases, J shed 6 bases, and the junction held 10 bases outside the gene matches. The CDR3 runs 15 residues. In germline, CDR1 is SGHRS, CDR2 YFSETQ. CDR3 sequence reads: CASSVKGQGLAEAFF. The CDR3 DNA follows: TGCGCCAGCAGCGTAAAGGGACAGGGCCTCGCTGAAGCTTTCTTT.

This clonotype was counted many times. The genes are TRBV12-3 or TRBV12-4 and TRBJ2-1; TRBD1 agrees at 9 bases. The CDR3 sequence is 16 residues long. With V trimmed by 6 bases and J by 6 bases, 12 bases remained unmatched. CDR3 sequence: CASRFLPGTGPNEQFF. As DNA, the CDR3 is TGTGCCAGCAGGTTCCTACCCGGGACAGGGCCCAATGAGCAGTTCTTC.

This clonotype was seen ten or more times. The chain combines TRBV4-1 with TRBJ2-1; 15 nucleotides align to TRBD2. Germline values: CDR1 MGHRA, CDR2 YSYEKL. The length of the CDR3 is 17 residues. V trimming: 1 base; J trimming: 5 bases; junction bases outside the gene matches: 3. CDR3 sequence (DNA): TGCGCCAGCAGCCAAGGGGGACTAGCGGGGGGACACAATGAGCAGTTCTTC. This codes for CASSQGGLAGGHNEQFF.

This clonotype was seen a few times. V is TRBV20-1 and J is TRBJ2-2; D assignment may be TRBD1 or TRBD2 (7 bases each). The CDR3 consists of 15 residues. Deletions cut 6 bases from V and 1 base from J, with 15 bases between. CDR1 is DFQATT, CDR2 SNEGSKA, per germline (reference sequence). The CDR3: CSAGGGQWNTGELFF. CDR3 nucleotides: TGCAGTGCGGGAGGGGGACAGTGGAACACCGGGGAGCTGTTTTTT.

The genes are TRBV19 and TRBJ1-1, with no clear D. The CDR3 has 13 amino acids. V dropped 4 bases and J dropped 2 bases, with 8 bases sitting between them. Germline-derived CDR1 and CDR2 are LNHDA and SQIVND (reference sequence). CDR3: CASSKGDNTEAFF. The CDR3 nucleotides read TGTGCCAGTAGTAAGGGAGATAACACTGAAGCTTTCTTT.

This clonotype was recorded a few times. V and J are TRBV11-2 and TRBJ2-3, with 8 bases aligning to TRBD1. V lost 2 bases to trimming and J lost 0 bases; unmatched junction nucleotides: 4. This CDR3 spans 16 amino acids. The germline V gene has CDR1 SGHAT and CDR2 FQNNGV. In DNA form, the CDR3 reads TGTGCCAGCAGCTTACTCCGGGACAGGAGCACAGATACGCAGTATTTT. Amino acids: CASSLLRDRSTDTQYF.

This clonotype was seen just once. This chain joins TRBV5-1 and TRBJ2-3; 7 bases are shared with TRBD2. After removal of 4 bases from V and 2 bases from J, the junction contained 4 bases not matched to a gene. CDR1 and CDR2 (germline): SGHRS, YFSETQ. CDR3 length: 14 amino acids. CDR3 nucleotides: TGCGCCAGCAGCGTCGGGACTACCACAGATACGCAGTATTTT. As protein: CASSVGTTTDTQYF.

The table lists this clonotype with a few counts. The CDR3 protein is CASSYGPTAFF. The CDR3 nucleotides read TGTGCCAGCAGCTACGGGCCTACCGCTTTCTTT. This chain links TRBV3-1 with TRBJ1-1, with D unclear. This CDR3 is built from 11 residues. Trimming cost V 5 bases and J 11 bases, with 12 bases left between them. The germline V gene encodes CDR1 LGHDT and CDR2 YNNKEL (reference sequence).

This clonotype was detected ten times or more. This rearrangement joins TRBV6-1 to TRBJ2-7; 11 bases match TRBD1. Germline CDR1 MNHNS, CDR2 SASEGT. The CDR3 is 15 amino acids. V was clipped by 6 bases and J by 3 bases; unmatched bases: 7. The CDR3 sequence is CASRLGTGGIYEQYF. The DNA of the CDR3 is TGTGCCAGCAGACTAGGGACAGGGGGTATCTACGAGCAGTACTTC.

V usage is TRBV20-1 and J usage is TRBJ2-3; D remains ambiguous. CDR3 length equals 12 residues. The germline CDR1 and CDR2 sequences are DFQATT and SNEGSKA (reference sequence). The V end was cut by 4 bases, the J end by 3 bases, with 8 bases between. CDR3 DNA: TGCAGTGCTATATCAGTGACAGATACGCAGTATTTT. Translated, it gives CSAISVTDTQYF.

The CDR3 loop is CATSDSMDSPSGANVLTF. CDR3 bases: TGTGCCACCAGTGATTCGATGGACTCACCATCTGGGGCCAACGTCCTGACTTTC. The chain recombines TRBV24-1 with TRBJ2-6; D is possibly TRBD2 (5 bases). Trimming took 2 bases from V and 1 from J, leaving 14 bases between them. Germline values: CDR1 KGHDR, CDR2 SFDVKD. The CDR3 runs 18 residues.

V and J are TRBV11-1 and TRBJ2-2, with D unresolved. Germline values: CDR1 SGHAT, CDR2 FQDESV (reference sequence). The CDR3 has 17 residues. Trimming took 1 base from V and 0 from J, leaving 12 bases between them. The CDR3 coding sequence is TGTGCCAGCAGCTTAGGGGCCATTTACGCGAACACCGGGGAGCTGTTTTTT. Its translation: CASSLGAIYANTGELFF.

This clonotype was detected only a few times. The CDR3 region is CASSYTLGGAGDTQYF. As DNA, the CDR3 is TGTGCCAGCAGCTACACTCTAGGGGGGGCCGGAGATACGCAGTATTTT. V usage is TRBV12-3 or TRBV12-4 and J usage is TRBJ2-3, with D perhaps matching TRBD2 (7 bases). This CDR3 region has 16 residues. Between the trimmed V and J ends, which lost 6 bases and 5 bases, there was a span of 21 bases.

This clonotype was seen repeatedly, ten times or more. The chain is built from TRBV20-1 and TRBJ2-1; 7 bases are a match to TRBD2. Germline V gives CDR1 DFQATT, CDR2 SNEGSKA (reference sequence). Unmatched junction bases numbered 12, after V lost 0 bases and J lost 4 bases. The CDR3 covers 17 residues. The CDR3 nucleotides are TGCAGTGCTAGAGATCGCCGGGCGAGCGGGGTTTACAATGAGCAGTTCTTC. It yields the protein CSARDRRASGVYNEQFF.

This clonotype was seen only a few times. The chain uses TRBV20-1 and TRBJ1-2; D perhaps matches TRBD1 (5 bases). Trimming removed 4 bases from V and 4 bases from J, with 10 bases in between. This CDR3 is 12 amino acids long. Germline V gene data show CDR1 as DFQATT and CDR2 as SNEGSKA (reference sequence). CDR3 region: CSATDRSYGYTF. CDR3 coding DNA: TGCAGTGCTACAGACAGAAGCTATGGCTACACCTTC.

This clonotype was observed many times. The chain employs TRBV10-3 and TRBJ1-2; weak D call: TRBD1 (6 bases). V was pared by 0 bases and J by 6 bases, with 14 bases between. Germline V gene sequence: CDR1 ENHRY, CDR2 SYGVKD. The CDR3 is 15 amino acids. The CDR3 DNA reads TGTGCCATCAGTGAGTCGATGACGGACAGTGATGGCTACACCTTC. Encoded protein: CAISESMTDSDGYTF.

There are a few counts of this clonotype. The chain combines TRBV4-3 with TRBJ2-3, with D perhaps TRBD1 or TRBD2 (5 bases each). The ends were cut back, 0 bases at V and 12 bases at J, with 10 bases in the middle. The length of the CDR3 is 12 residues. Germline assignment: CDR1 LGHNA and CDR2 YSLEER. The CDR3 protein is CASSQDLGDQYF. The CDR3 region has the DNA TGCGCCAGCAGCCAAGATCTGGGGGACCAGTATTTT.

In its sample, this clonotype was seen many times. The gene calls are TRBV28 and TRBJ2-6, with no clear D. CDR1 and CDR2 (germline): MDHEN, SYDVKM. The CDR3 is made up of 12 amino acids. The germline V and J ends were trimmed by 6 bases and 12 bases, with 12 bases remaining between them. The CDR3 nucleotides read TGTGCCAGCAGCGTCCCTGAAGGCGTCCTGACTTTC. Protein sequence: CASSVPEGVLTF. Supplemented by reference TRBV28 and TRBJ2-6, the full variable domain reads DVKVTQSSRYLVKRTGEKVFLECVQDMDHENMFWYRQDPGLGLRLIYFSYDVKMKEKGDIPEGYSVSREKKERFSLILESASTNQTSMYLCASSVPEGVLTFGAGSRLTVL.

This clonotype was recorded a few times. V usage is TRBV9 and J usage is TRBJ1-1, with 7 positions matching TRBD1. CDR3 length: 16 residues. Unmatched junction bases numbered 8, after V lost 0 bases and J lost 3 bases. Germline-derived CDR1 and CDR2 are SGDLS and YYNGEE. The CDR3, as DNA: TGTGCCAGCAGCGTAGCTCCGACAGGGAGTGACACTGAAGCTTTCTTT. This encodes CASSVAPTGSDTEAFF.

The sample holds a few counts of this clonotype. The J gene is TRBJ2-5, the V gene TRBV7-2, with 9 bases fitting TRBD2. V lost 1 base and J lost 6; bases outside the gene matches: 9. Germline V CDR1 and CDR2: SGHTA, FQGNSA. CDR3 size: 16 residues. For the CDR3, the DNA is TGTGCCAGCAGCTTAGGTCGCCTAGCGGGGTTGCAGACCCAGTACTTC. Translating gives CASSLGRLAGLQTQYF. The complete variable domain, with remaining parts taken from reference TRBV7-2 and TRBJ2-5, reads GAGVSQSPSNKVTEKGKDVELRCDPISGHTALYWYRQSLGQGLEFLIYFQGNSAPDKSGLPSDRFSAERTGGSVSTLTIQRTQQEDSAVYLCASSLGRLAGLQTQYFGPGTRLLVL.

This clonotype was detected ten times or more. The junction does not match germline at one end; this may be a read error. The chain uses TRBV20-1 and TRBJ2-3, with 7 bases matching TRBD1. CDR1 is DFQATT and CDR2 is SNEGSKA in the germline V gene (reference sequence). The CDR3 has 14 amino acids. CDR3 amino acids: CSATRTGLGATPFF. CDR3 DNA sequence: TGCAGTGCTACTCGGACAGGTCTGGGCGCAACCCCATTTTTT.